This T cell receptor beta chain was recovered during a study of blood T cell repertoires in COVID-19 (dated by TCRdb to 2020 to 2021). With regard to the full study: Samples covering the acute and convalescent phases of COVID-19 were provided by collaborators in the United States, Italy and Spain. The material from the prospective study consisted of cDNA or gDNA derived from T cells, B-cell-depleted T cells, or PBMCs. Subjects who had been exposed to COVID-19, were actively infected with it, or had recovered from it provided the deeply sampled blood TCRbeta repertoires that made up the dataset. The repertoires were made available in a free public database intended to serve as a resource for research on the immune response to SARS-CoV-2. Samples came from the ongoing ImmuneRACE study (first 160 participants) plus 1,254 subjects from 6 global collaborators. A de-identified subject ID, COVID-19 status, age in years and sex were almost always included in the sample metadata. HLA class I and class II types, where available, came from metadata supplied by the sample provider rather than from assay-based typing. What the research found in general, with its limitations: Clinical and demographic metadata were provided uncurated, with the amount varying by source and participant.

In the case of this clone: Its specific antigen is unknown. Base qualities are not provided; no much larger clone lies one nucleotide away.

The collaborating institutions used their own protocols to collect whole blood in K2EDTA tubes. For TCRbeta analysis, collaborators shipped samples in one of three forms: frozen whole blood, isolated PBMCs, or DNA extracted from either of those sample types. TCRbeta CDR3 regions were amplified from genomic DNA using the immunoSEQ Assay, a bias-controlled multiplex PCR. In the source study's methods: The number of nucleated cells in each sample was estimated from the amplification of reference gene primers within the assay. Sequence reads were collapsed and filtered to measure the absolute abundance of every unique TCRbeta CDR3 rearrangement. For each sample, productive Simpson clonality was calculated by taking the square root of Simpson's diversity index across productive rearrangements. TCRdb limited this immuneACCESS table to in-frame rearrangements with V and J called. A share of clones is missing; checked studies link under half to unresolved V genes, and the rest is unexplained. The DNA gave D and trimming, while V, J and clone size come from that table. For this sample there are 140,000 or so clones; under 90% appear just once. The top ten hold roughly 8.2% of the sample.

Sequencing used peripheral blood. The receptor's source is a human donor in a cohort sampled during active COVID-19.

The DNA is TGTGCCAGCAGCAAACAGGGGGCAGAAGGAAACACCATATATTTT. This codes for CASSKQGAEGNTIYF. The sequence links TRBV28 to TRBJ1-3, and TRBD1 aligns with 9 junction nucleotides. From the cysteine up to the phenylalanine, the CDR3 has a length of 15 residues. The kept DNA is CDR3 alone, 45 bases in frame from the first base. Looking up the germline V gene yields CDR1 MDHEN and CDR2 SYDVKM. The germline V end is reduced by 6 bases and the J end by 4 bases; junction bases left unmatched: 7.